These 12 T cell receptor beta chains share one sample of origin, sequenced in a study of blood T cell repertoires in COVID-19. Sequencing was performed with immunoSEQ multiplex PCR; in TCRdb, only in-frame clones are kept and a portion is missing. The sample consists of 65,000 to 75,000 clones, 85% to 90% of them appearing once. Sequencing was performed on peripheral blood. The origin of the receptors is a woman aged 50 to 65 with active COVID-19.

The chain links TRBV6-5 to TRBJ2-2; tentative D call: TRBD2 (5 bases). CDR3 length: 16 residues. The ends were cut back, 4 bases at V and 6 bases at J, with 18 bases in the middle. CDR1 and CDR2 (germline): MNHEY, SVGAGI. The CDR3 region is CASSSPFGKVAGELFF. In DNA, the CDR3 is TGTGCCAGCAGTTCTCCTTTCGGGAAGGTGGCCGGGGAGCTGTTTTTT.

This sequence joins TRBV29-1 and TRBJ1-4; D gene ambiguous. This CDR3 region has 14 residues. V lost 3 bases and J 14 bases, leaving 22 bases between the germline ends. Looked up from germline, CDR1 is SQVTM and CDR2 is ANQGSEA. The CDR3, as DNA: TGCAGCGTTGATTTCGCCGGGAAGGGTGGAAACCTGTTTTTT. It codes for CSVDFAGKGGNLFF.

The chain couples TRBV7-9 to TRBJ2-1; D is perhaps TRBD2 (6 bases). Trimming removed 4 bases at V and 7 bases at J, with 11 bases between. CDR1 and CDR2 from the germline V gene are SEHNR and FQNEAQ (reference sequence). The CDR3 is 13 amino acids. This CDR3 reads CASSSLRDNEQFF. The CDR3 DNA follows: TGTGCCAGCAGCTCCCTGCGGGATAATGAGCAGTTCTTC.

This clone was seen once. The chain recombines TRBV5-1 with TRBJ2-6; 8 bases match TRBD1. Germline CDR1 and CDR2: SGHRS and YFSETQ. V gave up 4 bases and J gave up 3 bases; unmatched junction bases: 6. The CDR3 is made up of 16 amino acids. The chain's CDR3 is CASSMGQADGANVLTF. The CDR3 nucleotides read TGCGCCAGCAGCATGGGACAGGCCGATGGGGCCAACGTCCTGACTTTC.

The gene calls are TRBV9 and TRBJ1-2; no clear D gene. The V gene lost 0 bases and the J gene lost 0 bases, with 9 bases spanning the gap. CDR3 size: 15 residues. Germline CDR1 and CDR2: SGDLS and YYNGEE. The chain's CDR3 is CASSVASIANYGYTF. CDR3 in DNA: TGTGCCAGCAGCGTAGCTAGTATAGCTAACTATGGCTACACCTTC.

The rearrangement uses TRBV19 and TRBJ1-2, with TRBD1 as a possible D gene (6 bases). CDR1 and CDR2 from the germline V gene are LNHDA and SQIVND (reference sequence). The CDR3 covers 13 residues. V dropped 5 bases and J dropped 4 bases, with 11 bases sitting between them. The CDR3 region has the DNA TGTGCCAGTAGTCGCCAGGACAGCTATGGCTACACCTTC. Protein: CASSRQDSYGYTF.

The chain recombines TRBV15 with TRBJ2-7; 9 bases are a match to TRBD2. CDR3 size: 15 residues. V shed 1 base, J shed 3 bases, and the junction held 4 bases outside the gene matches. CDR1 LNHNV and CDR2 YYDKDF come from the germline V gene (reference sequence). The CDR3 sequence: CATSRVAGGNYEQYF. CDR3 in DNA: TGTGCCACCAGCAGAGTGGCGGGGGGGAACTACGAGCAGTACTTC.

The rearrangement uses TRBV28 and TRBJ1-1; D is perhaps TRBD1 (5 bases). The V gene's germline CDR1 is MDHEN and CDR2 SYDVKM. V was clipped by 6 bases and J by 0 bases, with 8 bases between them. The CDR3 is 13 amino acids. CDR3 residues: CASSGGLNTEAFF. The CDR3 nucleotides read TGTGCCAGCAGCGGGGGTCTGAACACTGAAGCTTTCTTT.

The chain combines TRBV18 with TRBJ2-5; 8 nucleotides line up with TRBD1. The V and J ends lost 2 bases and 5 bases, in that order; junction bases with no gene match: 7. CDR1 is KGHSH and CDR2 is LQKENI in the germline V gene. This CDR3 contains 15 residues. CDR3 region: CASSPRTGSGETQYF. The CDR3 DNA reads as TGTGCCAGCTCACCAAGGACAGGGAGCGGGGAGACCCAGTACTTC.

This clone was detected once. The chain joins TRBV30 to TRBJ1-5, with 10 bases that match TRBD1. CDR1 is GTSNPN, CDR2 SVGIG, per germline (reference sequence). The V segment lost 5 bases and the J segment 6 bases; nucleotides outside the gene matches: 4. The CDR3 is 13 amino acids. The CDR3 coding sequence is TGTGCCTGGGGGACAGGGGTAGGTCAGCCCCAGCATTTT. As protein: CAWGTGVGQPQHF. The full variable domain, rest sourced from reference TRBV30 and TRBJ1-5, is SQTIHQWPATLVQPVGSPLSLECTVEGTSNPNLYWYRQAAGRGLQLLFYSVGIGQISSEVPQNLSASRPQDRQFILSSKKLLLSDSGFYLCAWGTGVGQPQHFGDGTRLSIL.

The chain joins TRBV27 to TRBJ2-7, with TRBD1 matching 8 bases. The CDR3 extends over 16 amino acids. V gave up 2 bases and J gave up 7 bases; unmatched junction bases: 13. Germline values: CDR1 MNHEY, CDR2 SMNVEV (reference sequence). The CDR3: CASSLEVTGAFEEQYF. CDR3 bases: TGTGCCAGCAGTTTAGAAGTGACAGGGGCGTTCGAAGAGCAGTACTTC.

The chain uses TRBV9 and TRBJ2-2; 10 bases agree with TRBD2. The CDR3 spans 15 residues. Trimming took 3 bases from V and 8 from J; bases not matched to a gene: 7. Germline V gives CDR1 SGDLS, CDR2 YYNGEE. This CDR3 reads CASSALLAGRGELFF. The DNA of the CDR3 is TGTGCCAGCAGCGCTTTACTAGCGGGACGGGGGGAGCTGTTTTTT.